This is a list of T cell receptor beta chains from one sample in a study of cytomegalovirus exposure and HLA in healthy donors. Profiled with immunoSEQ multiplex PCR; TCRdb holds only in-frame clones, not every one. Of roughly 150,000 clones in the sample, about 82% are singletons; the top ten hold 3.5% to 5.5%. Input material: PBMCs. These receptors were collected from a woman aged 40 to 50 in good health and CMV-seropositive. Both conserved end residues are part of each CDR3. The D gene is left open where the match is weak. Clone sizes are given selectively: once, few, many, or a class where the clone is expanded.

j_gene: TRBJ2-7
len: 12
d_gene: -
abundance: -
v_gene: TRBV5-6
CDR3aa: CASSLGEGEQYF
CDR3nt: TGTGCCAGCAGCCTGGGCGAGGGCGAGCAGTACTTC

j_gene: TRBJ2-5
len: 12
d_gene: TRBD2
abundance: few
v_gene: TRBV5-4
CDR3aa: CASSRGEETQYF
CDR3nt: TGTGCCAGCAGCCGGGGGGAAGAGACCCAGTACTTC

j_gene: TRBJ2-2
len: 19
d_gene: TRBD2
abundance: -
v_gene: TRBV9
CDR3aa: CASSPVGTSGRTVRGELFF
CDR3nt: TGTGCCAGCAGCCCAGTGGGGACTAGCGGGAGAACTGTCCGGGGGGAGCTGTTTTTT

j_gene: TRBJ1-5
len: 14
d_gene: -
abundance: -
v_gene: TRBV28
CDR3aa: CASSFRGSNQPQHF
CDR3nt: TGTGCCAGCAGCTTTCGAGGGTCCAATCAGCCCCAGCATTTT

j_gene: TRBJ2-3
len: 16
d_gene: TRBD1
abundance: few
v_gene: TRBV7-2
CDR3aa: CASSPRQGGQTDTQYF
CDR3nt: TGTGCCAGCAGCCCCCGACAGGGGGGGCAGACGGATACGCAGTATTTT

j_gene: TRBJ1-2
len: 14
d_gene: -
abundance: -
v_gene: TRBV7-2
CDR3aa: CASSLTRDDYGYTF
CDR3nt: TGTGCCAGCAGCTTAACGCGGGATGACTATGGCTACACCTTC

j_gene: TRBJ2-7
len: 15
d_gene: TRBD2
abundance: -
v_gene: TRBV9
CDR3aa: CAGSAGTSGRGEQYF
CDR3nt: TGTGCCGGCAGCGCCGGGACTAGCGGGAGGGGCGAGCAGTACTTC

j_gene: TRBJ1-3
len: 14
d_gene: TRBD1
abundance: -
v_gene: TRBV28
CDR3aa: CAGEDRGSGNTIYF
CDR3nt: TGTGCCGGCGAGGACAGGGGCTCTGGAAACACCATATATTTT

j_gene: TRBJ2-5
len: 14
d_gene: -
abundance: -
v_gene: TRBV10-3
CDR3aa: CAISGGRMGETQYF
CDR3nt: TGTGCCATCAGCGGGGGGCGGATGGGAGAGACCCAGTACTTC

j_gene: TRBJ2-7
len: 12
d_gene: -
abundance: -
v_gene: TRBV4-1
CDR3aa: CASPPSVYEQYF
CDR3nt: TGCGCCAGCCCTCCCTCCGTGTACGAGCAGTACTTC

j_gene: TRBJ2-5
len: 12
d_gene: -
abundance: -
v_gene: TRBV6-5
CDR3aa: CATRAIQETQYF
CDR3nt: TGTGCCACTAGAGCAATTCAAGAGACCCAGTACTTC

j_gene: TRBJ1-5
len: 13
d_gene: -
abundance: -
v_gene: TRBV2
CDR3aa: CASSVSVNQPQHF
CDR3nt: TGTGCCAGCAGTGTATCTGTCAATCAGCCCCAGCATTTT

j_gene: TRBJ2-7
len: 13
d_gene: TRBD1
abundance: -
v_gene: TRBV5-1
CDR3aa: CASSPRTGYEQYF
CDR3nt: TGCGCCAGCAGCCCCCGGACAGGGTACGAGCAGTACTTC

j_gene: TRBJ2-2
len: 12
d_gene: -
abundance: -
v_gene: TRBV9
CDR3aa: CASSPYTGELFF
CDR3nt: TGTGCCAGCAGCCCGTACACCGGGGAGCTGTTTTTT

j_gene: TRBJ2-3
len: 14
d_gene: TRBD1
abundance: -
v_gene: TRBV30
CDR3aa: CAWNTGQGDSTQYF
CDR3nt: TGTGCCTGGAACACGGGACAGGGGGATAGTACGCAGTATTTT

j_gene: TRBJ2-1
len: 14
d_gene: -
abundance: once
v_gene: TRBV25-1
CDR3aa: CASSEQGNHNEQFF
CDR3nt: TGTGCCAGCAGTGAACAGGGGAACCACAATGAGCAGTTCTTC

j_gene: TRBJ1-2
len: 15
d_gene: TRBD1
abundance: -
v_gene: TRBV2
CDR3aa: CASRLGQGANYGYTF
CDR3nt: TGTGCCAGCAGACTCGGACAGGGGGCTAACTATGGCTACACCTTC

j_gene: TRBJ2-5
len: 14
d_gene: -
abundance: -
v_gene: TRBV7-7
CDR3aa: CASSSPDRRETQYF
CDR3nt: TGTGCTAGCAGTTCCCCGGACCGGAGGGAGACCCAGTACTTC

j_gene: TRBJ1-1
len: 17
d_gene: TRBD1
abundance: -
v_gene: TRBV5-1
CDR3aa: CASSLKGQGVMNTEAFF
CDR3nt: TGCGCCAGCAGCTTGAAGGGACAGGGGGTCATGAACACTGAAGCTTTCTTT

j_gene: TRBJ2-7
len: 15
d_gene: TRBD1
abundance: -
v_gene: TRBV5-6
CDR3aa: CASSYDRGGSYEQYF
CDR3nt: TGTGCCAGCAGTTATGACAGGGGCGGTTCGTACGAGCAGTACTTC

j_gene: TRBJ2-7
len: 11
d_gene: -
abundance: once
v_gene: TRBV6-4
CDR3aa: CTKAGLFEQYF
CDR3nt: TGTACAAAGGCAGGTCTATTCGAGCAGTACTTC

j_gene: TRBJ1-1
len: 15
d_gene: TRBD1
abundance: -
v_gene: TRBV2
CDR3aa: CASSGAGTVNTEAFF
CDR3nt: TGTGCCAGCAGTGGAGCCGGGACAGTGAACACTGAAGCTTTCTTT

j_gene: TRBJ2-4
len: 13
d_gene: -
abundance: -
v_gene: TRBV5-4
CDR3aa: CASSFEGLNIQYF
CDR3nt: TGTGCCAGCAGCTTCGAGGGTTTAAACATTCAGTACTTC

j_gene: TRBJ2-2
len: 16
d_gene: TRBD1
abundance: -
v_gene: TRBV11-2
CDR3aa: CASSLGLTGDTGELFF
CDR3nt: TGTGCCAGCAGCTTAGGTCTTACAGGGGACACCGGGGAGCTGTTTTTT

j_gene: TRBJ2-1
len: 14
d_gene: -
abundance: once
v_gene: TRBV4-2
CDR3aa: CASSRDSSYNEQFF
CDR3nt: TGTGCCAGCAGCCGGGACTCTTCCTACAATGAGCAGTTCTTC

j_gene: TRBJ2-7
len: 14
d_gene: TRBD1
abundance: -
v_gene: TRBV10-3
CDR3aa: CAIRWGQRSSEQYF
CDR3nt: TGTGCCATCAGATGGGGACAGCGAAGTTCCGAGCAGTACTTC

j_gene: TRBJ1-1
len: 14
d_gene: -
abundance: few
v_gene: TRBV5-1
CDR3aa: CASSSSGGFTEAFF
CDR3nt: TGCGCCAGCAGCTCCTCGGGGGGGTTCACTGAAGCTTTCTTT

j_gene: TRBJ2-5
len: 13
d_gene: TRBD2
abundance: -
v_gene: TRBV6-1
CDR3aa: CASRFSGFETQYF
CDR3nt: TGTGCCAGCAGGTTTAGCGGGTTCGAGACCCAGTACTTC

j_gene: TRBJ2-2
len: 15
d_gene: TRBD1
abundance: -
v_gene: TRBV27
CDR3aa: CASSSTGGIDGELFF
CDR3nt: TGTGCCAGCAGTTCGACAGGGGGCATCGACGGGGAGCTGTTTTTT

j_gene: TRBJ1-2
len: 15
d_gene: -
abundance: -
v_gene: TRBV4-3
CDR3aa: CASSQDQDSFYGYTF
CDR3nt: TGCGCCAGCAGCCAAGATCAAGACAGCTTCTATGGCTACACCTTC

j_gene: TRBJ2-5
len: 15
d_gene: TRBD2
abundance: -
v_gene: TRBV27
CDR3aa: CASSLGLAEKETQYF
CDR3nt: TGTGCCAGCAGCCTAGGACTAGCGGAGAAGGAGACCCAGTACTTC

j_gene: TRBJ1-5
len: 14
d_gene: -
abundance: -
v_gene: TRBV2
CDR3aa: CASRPGVSNQPQHF
CDR3nt: TGTGCCAGCAGACCGGGAGTTAGCAATCAGCCCCAGCATTTT

j_gene: TRBJ2-7
len: 15
d_gene: TRBD2
abundance: -
v_gene: TRBV27
CDR3aa: CASSYGTSLSYEQYF
CDR3nt: TGTGCCAGCAGTTACGGGACTAGTCTGTCCTACGAGCAGTACTTC

j_gene: TRBJ2-2
len: 14
d_gene: -
abundance: -
v_gene: TRBV19
CDR3aa: CASSSSPNTGELFF
CDR3nt: TGTGCCAGTAGTTCTAGCCCGAACACCGGGGAGCTGTTTTTT

j_gene: TRBJ2-1
len: 15
d_gene: TRBD1
abundance: -
v_gene: TRBV9
CDR3aa: CASSAEQGTYNEQFF
CDR3nt: TGTGCCAGCAGCGCTGAACAGGGGACCTACAATGAGCAGTTCTTC

j_gene: TRBJ2-2
len: 17
d_gene: TRBD2
abundance: -
v_gene: TRBV7-9
CDR3aa: CASSLEAGVDLAGELFF
CDR3nt: TGTGCCAGCAGCTTAGAAGCGGGAGTTGATTTGGCCGGGGAGCTGTTTTTT

j_gene: TRBJ1-1
len: 13
d_gene: -
abundance: -
v_gene: TRBV28
CDR3aa: CASYQGGRTEAFF
CDR3nt: TGTGCCAGCTACCAGGGAGGGCGGACTGAAGCTTTCTTT

j_gene: TRBJ2-1
len: 14
d_gene: TRBD2
abundance: -
v_gene: TRBV2
CDR3aa: CASTPGLAGDSQFF
CDR3nt: TGTGCCAGCACCCCGGGACTAGCGGGAGATAGTCAGTTCTTC

j_gene: TRBJ2-3
len: 13
d_gene: -
abundance: -
v_gene: TRBV29-1
CDR3aa: CSVAGDFRDTQYF
CDR3nt: TGCAGCGTTGCAGGGGATTTCAGAGATACGCAGTATTTT

j_gene: TRBJ2-5
len: 16
d_gene: TRBD2
abundance: -
v_gene: TRBV9
CDR3aa: CASSAQGLAGGETQYF
CDR3nt: TGTGCCAGCAGCGCTCAAGGACTAGCGGGAGGGGAGACCCAGTACTTC

j_gene: TRBJ1-4
len: 15
d_gene: -
abundance: -
v_gene: TRBV28
CDR3aa: CASSFLSEVNEKLFF
CDR3nt: TGTGCCAGCAGTTTTCTGTCCGAGGTTAATGAAAAACTGTTTTTT

j_gene: TRBJ2-7
len: 16
d_gene: TRBD2
abundance: -
v_gene: TRBV7-2
CDR3aa: CASSNPGLAGVPEQYF
CDR3nt: TGTGCCAGCAGCAATCCGGGACTAGCGGGAGTACCCGAGCAGTACTTC

j_gene: TRBJ2-3
len: 18
d_gene: TRBD2
abundance: once
v_gene: TRBV4-3
CDR3aa: CASSQVPSGGVSTDTQYF
CDR3nt: TGCGCCAGCAGCCAAGTACCTAGCGGGGGGGTCAGCACAGATACGCAGTATTTT

j_gene: TRBJ1-2
len: 14
d_gene: -
abundance: -
v_gene: TRBV30
CDR3aa: CAWSVRIGQYGYTF
CDR3nt: TGTGCCTGGAGTGTACGAATCGGACAGTATGGCTACACCTTC

j_gene: TRBJ1-1
len: 14
d_gene: -
abundance: -
v_gene: TRBV11-1
CDR3aa: CVSSQGLRGTEAFF
CDR3nt: TGTGTCAGCAGCCAAGGGTTAAGGGGCACTGAAGCTTTCTTT

j_gene: TRBJ1-1
len: 13
d_gene: -
abundance: few
v_gene: TRBV5-8
CDR3aa: CASSLGANTEAFF
CDR3nt: TGTGCCAGCAGCTTAGGGGCGAACACTGAAGCTTTCTTT

j_gene: TRBJ2-2
len: 16
d_gene: -
abundance: -
v_gene: TRBV4-2
CDR3aa: CASSQEGGTNTGELFF
CDR3nt: TGTGCCAGCAGCCAGGAGGGGGGGACGAACACCGGGGAGCTGTTTTTT